This TCR beta chain comes out of a study of sequential checkpoint blockade in melanoma. Across the whole study: Randomization was 1:1 between first-line nivolumab→ipilimumab and ipilimumab→nivolumab. Both treatment sequences were followed by maintenance nivolumab.

The CDR3 consists of 15 residues. V was shortened by 2 bases and J by 7 bases, with 14 bases between the two germline ends. Germline V gives CDR1 SGHVS, CDR2 FQNEAQ. The data were produced by immunoSEQ multiplex PCR, yet TCRdb's version contains in-frame clones alone and is incomplete. This sample carries about 28,000 clones, over 80% of them seen once, and the ten largest clones take approximately 16%. Treatment denoted: randomized to nivolumab then ipilimumab (arm A) or the reverse (arm B). No patient had prior DNA-damaging chemotherapy. Live CD3+CD8+ CD19− CD56− cells were sorted from PBMCs. The V gene is TRBV7-8, the J gene TRBJ1-4, with a weak D call TRBD1 (6 bases). This TCR derives from a human donor with melanoma. This specimen consisted of CD8+ T cells sorted from blood (inferred from file names), obtained from a patient given nivolumab and ipilimumab in sequence. The CDR3: CASSLPGQRSEKLFF. DNA for the CDR3: TGTGCCAGCAGCTTACCGGGACAAAGGAGTGAAAAACTGTTTTTT.